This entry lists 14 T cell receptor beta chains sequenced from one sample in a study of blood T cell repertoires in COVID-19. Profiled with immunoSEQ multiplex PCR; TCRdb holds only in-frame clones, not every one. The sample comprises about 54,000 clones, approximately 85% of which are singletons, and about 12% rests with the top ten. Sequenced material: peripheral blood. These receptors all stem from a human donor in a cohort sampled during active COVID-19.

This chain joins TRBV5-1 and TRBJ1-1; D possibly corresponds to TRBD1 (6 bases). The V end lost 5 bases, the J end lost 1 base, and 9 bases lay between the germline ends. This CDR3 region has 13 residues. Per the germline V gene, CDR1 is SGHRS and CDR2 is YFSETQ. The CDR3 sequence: CASRGQWNTEAFF. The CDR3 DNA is TGCGCCAGCAGAGGACAGTGGAACACTGAAGCTTTCTTT. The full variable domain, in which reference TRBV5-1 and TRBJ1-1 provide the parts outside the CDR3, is KAGVTQTPRYLIKTRGQQVTLSCSPISGHRSVSWYQQTPGQGLQFLFEYFSETQRNKGNFPGRFSGRQFSNSRSEMNVSTLELGDSALYLCASRGQWNTEAFFGQGTRLTVV.

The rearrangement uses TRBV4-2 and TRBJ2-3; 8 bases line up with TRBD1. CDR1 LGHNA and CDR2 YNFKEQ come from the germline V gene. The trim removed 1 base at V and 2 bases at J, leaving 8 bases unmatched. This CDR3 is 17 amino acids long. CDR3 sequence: CASSQVKTGASTDTQYF. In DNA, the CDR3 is TGTGCCAGCAGCCAAGTCAAGACAGGGGCCTCCACAGATACGCAGTATTTT.

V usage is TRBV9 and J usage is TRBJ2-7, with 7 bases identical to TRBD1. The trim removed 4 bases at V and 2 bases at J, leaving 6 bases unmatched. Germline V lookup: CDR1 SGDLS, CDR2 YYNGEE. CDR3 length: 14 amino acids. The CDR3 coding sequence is TGTGCCAGCAGCCTGTCCGGGACAGCCTACGAGCAGTACTTC. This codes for CASSLSGTAYEQYF.

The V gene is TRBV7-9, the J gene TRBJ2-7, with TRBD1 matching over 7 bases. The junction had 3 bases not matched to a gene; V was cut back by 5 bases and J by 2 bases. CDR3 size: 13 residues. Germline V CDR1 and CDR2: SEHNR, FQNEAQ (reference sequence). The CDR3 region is CASSPGQTYEQYF. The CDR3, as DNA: TGTGCCAGCAGCCCGGGACAGACCTACGAGCAGTACTTC.

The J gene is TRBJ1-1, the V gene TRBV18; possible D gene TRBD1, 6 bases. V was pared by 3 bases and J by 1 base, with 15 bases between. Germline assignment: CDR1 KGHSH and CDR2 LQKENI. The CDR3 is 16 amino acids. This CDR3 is CASSPLIGGENTEAFF. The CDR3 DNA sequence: TGTGCCAGCTCACCCTTAATTGGGGGCGAGAACACTGAAGCTTTCTTT.

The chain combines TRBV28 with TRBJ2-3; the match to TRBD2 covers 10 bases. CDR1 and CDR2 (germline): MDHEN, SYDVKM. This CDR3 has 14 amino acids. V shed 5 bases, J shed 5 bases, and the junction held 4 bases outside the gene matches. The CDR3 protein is CASSRAGGEDTQYF. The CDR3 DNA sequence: TGTGCCAGCAGTAGAGCGGGAGGGGAAGATACGCAGTATTTT.

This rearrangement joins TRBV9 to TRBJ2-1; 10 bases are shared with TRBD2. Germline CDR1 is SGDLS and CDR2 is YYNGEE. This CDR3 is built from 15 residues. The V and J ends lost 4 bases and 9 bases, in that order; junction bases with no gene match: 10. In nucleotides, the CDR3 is TGTGCCAGCAGCCGCGGCAGCGGGAGGGGAGGTGAGCAGTTCTTC. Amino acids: CASSRGSGRGGEQFF. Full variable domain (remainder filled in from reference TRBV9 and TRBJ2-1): DSGVTQTPKHLITATGQRVTLRCSPRSGDLSVYWYQQSLDQGLQFLIQYYNGEERAKGNILERFSAQQFPDLHSELNLSSLELGDSALYFCASSRGSGRGGEQFFGPGTRLTVL.

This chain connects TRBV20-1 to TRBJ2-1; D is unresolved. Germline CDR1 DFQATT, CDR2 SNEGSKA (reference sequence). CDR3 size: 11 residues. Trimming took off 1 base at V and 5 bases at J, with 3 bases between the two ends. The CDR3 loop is CSARANNEQFF. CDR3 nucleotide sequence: TGCAGTGCTAGAGCAAACAATGAGCAGTTCTTC.

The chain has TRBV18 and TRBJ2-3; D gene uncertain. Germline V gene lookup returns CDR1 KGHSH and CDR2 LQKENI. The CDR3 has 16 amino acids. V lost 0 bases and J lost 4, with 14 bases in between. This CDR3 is CASSPPWSVVPDTQYF. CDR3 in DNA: TGTGCCAGCTCACCACCCTGGTCGGTCGTTCCAGATACGCAGTATTTT.

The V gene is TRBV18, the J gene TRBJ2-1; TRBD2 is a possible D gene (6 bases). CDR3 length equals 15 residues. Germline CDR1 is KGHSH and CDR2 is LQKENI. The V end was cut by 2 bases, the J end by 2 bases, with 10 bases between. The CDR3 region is CASSPMGGAYNEQFF. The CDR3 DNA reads TGTGCCAGCTCACCAATGGGAGGAGCCTACAATGAGCAGTTCTTC. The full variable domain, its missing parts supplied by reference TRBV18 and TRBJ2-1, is NAGVMQNPRHLVRRRGQEARLRCSPMKGHSHVYWYRQLPEEGLKFMVYLQKENIIDESGMPKERFSAEFPKEGPSILRIQQVVRGDSAAYFCASSPMGGAYNEQFFGPGTRLTVL.

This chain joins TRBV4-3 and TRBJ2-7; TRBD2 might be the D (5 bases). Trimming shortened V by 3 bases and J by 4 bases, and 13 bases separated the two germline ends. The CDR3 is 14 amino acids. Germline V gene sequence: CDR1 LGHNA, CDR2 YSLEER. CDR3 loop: CASSHTLRVYEQYF. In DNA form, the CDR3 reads TGCGCCAGCAGCCACACGCTGCGGGTTTACGAGCAGTACTTC.

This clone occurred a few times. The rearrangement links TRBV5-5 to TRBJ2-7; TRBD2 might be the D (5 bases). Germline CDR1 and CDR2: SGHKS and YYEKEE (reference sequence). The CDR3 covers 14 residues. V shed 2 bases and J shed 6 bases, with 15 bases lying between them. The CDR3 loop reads CASSFSPSPFEQYF. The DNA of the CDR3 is TGTGCCAGCAGCTTTAGTCCTAGCCCGTTCGAGCAGTACTTC.

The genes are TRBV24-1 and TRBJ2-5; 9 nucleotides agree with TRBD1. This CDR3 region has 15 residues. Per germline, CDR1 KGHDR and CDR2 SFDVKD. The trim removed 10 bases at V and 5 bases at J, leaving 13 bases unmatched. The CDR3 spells CATSLGGTGLETQYF. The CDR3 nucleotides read TGTGCCACTAGCTTGGGGGGGACAGGGCTGGAGACCCAGTACTTC.

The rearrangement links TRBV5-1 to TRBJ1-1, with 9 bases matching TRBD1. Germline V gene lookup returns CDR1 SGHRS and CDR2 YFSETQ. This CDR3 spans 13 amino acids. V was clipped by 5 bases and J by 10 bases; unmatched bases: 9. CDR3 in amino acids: CASRPDRGKAAFF. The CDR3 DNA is TGCGCCAGCAGACCTGACAGGGGGAAGGCAGCTTTCTTT. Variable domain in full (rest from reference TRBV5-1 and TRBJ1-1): KAGVTQTPRYLIKTRGQQVTLSCSPISGHRSVSWYQQTPGQGLQFLFEYFSETQRNKGNFPGRFSGRQFSNSRSEMNVSTLELGDSALYLCASRPDRGKAAFFGQGTRLTVV.